These T cell receptor beta chains were read from a single sample in a study of T cell clones after liver transplantation. Generated by immunoSEQ multiplex PCR, the TCRdb table keeps only in-frame clones and is missing some. Of about 85,000 clones in the sample, 70% to 85% are singletons; the top ten hold approximately 0.47%. Sequenced here: CD4+ T cells from blood, sampled around 45 months after liver transplant. The receptors here all came from a human patient who received a liver transplant. Some T cells may arise from the graft donor. Each CDR3 is given with its conserved first and last residue. The D gene is left open where the match is weak. Size is stated for part of the rows, as once, few or many counts, or as a class when the clone is expanded.

cdr3_length	v_call	clone_size	d_call	j_call	cdr3_aa	cdr3_nt
15	TRBV9	NA	NA	TRBJ2-3	CASSVAPGFTDTQYF	TGTGCCAGCAGCGTGGCCCCAGGATTCACAGATACGCAGTATTTT
14	TRBV7-9	NA	NA	TRBJ2-1	CASSPMGPYNEQFF	TGTGCCAGCAGCCCCATGGGGCCTTACAATGAGCAGTTCTTC
16	TRBV19	few	TRBD2	TRBJ2-7	CASRRTGTSPAYEQYF	TGTGCCAGTAGACGGACCGGGACTAGCCCCGCCTACGAGCAGTACTTC
12	TRBV30	NA	NA	TRBJ2-5	CAWSVQRETQYF	TGTGCCTGGAGTGTACAACGAGAGACCCAGTACTTC
16	TRBV7-8	few	TRBD1	TRBJ1-5	CASSSYRGRGNQPQHF	TGTGCCAGCAGCTCCTACAGGGGAAGGGGCAATCAGCCCCAGCATTTT
13	TRBV6-5	NA	NA	TRBJ1-1	CASSDVVNTEAFF	TGTGCCAGCAGTGACGTAGTGAACACTGAAGCTTTCTTT
13	TRBV7-2	few	NA	TRBJ1-5	CASSFDRMQPQHF	TGTGCCAGCAGCTTTGACCGAATGCAGCCCCAGCATTTT
18	TRBV5-1	medium-sized	TRBD2	TRBJ2-1	CASSLARQLAGTSNEQFF	TGCGCCAGCAGCTTGGCCCGACAATTAGCGGGGACAAGCAATGAGCAGTTCTTC
14	TRBV6-5	NA	NA	TRBJ2-7	CASNLNRAPYEQYF	TGTGCCAGCAACCTTAACAGGGCCCCCTACGAGCAGTACTTC
16	TRBV21-1	NA	NA	TRBJ2-7	CASSSKGHSGEGEQYF	TGTGCCAGCAGCAGTAAGGGACACTCGGGCGAAGGCGAGCAGTACTTC
15	TRBV5-1	NA	TRBD2	TRBJ2-5	CASSTGLAGVRTQYF	TGCGCCAGCAGCACGGGACTAGCGGGAGTGAGGACCCAGTACTTC
15	TRBV5-6	few	NA	TRBJ2-5	CASSLATPPKETQYF	TGTGCCAGCAGCTTGGCGACACCCCCCAAAGAGACCCAGTACTTC
14	TRBV19	NA	TRBD2	TRBJ2-7	CASSKGLGLYEQYF	TGTGCCAGTAGTAAAGGACTAGGGCTCTACGAGCAGTACTTC
14	TRBV4-3	few	TRBD2	TRBJ2-7	CASSQGGRGNEQYF	TGCGCCAGCAGCCAAGGGGGGAGGGGAAACGAGCAGTACTTC
14	TRBV28	NA	NA	TRBJ1-1	CASTTALVNTEAFF	TGTGCCAGCACTACCGCCCTAGTGAACACTGAAGCTTTCTTT
12	TRBV10-1	NA	NA	TRBJ2-5	CASSQPEETQYF	TGCGCCAGCAGTCAGCCCGAAGAGACCCAGTACTTC
15	TRBV7-8	once	TRBD1	TRBJ1-1	CASSSTGGADTEAFF	TGTGCCAGCAGCTCGACAGGGGGCGCAGACACTGAAGCTTTCTTT
15	TRBV15	NA	TRBD1	TRBJ1-4	CATSTRGIGGSGLFF	TGTGCCACCAGCACCAGGGGGATTGGAGGGTCGGGACTGTTTTTT
14	TRBV4-3	NA	NA	TRBJ1-1	CASSHQGRGFEAFF	TGCGCCAGCAGCCACCAAGGGAGGGGGTTTGAAGCTTTCTTT
17	TRBV2	NA	TRBD2	TRBJ2-1	CASSRGLAGGGGNEQFF	TGTGCCAGCAGTCGTGGACTAGCGGGAGGAGGTGGCAATGAGCAGTTCTTC
14	TRBV28	NA	TRBD1	TRBJ1-2	CASSTQYRGWGYTF	TGTGCCAGCAGCACTCAGTACAGGGGCTGGGGCTACACCTTC
16	TRBV5-1	NA	TRBD2	TRBJ2-7	CASSVPTSGRAYEQYF	TGCGCCAGCAGCGTCCCGACTAGCGGGAGGGCCTACGAGCAGTACTTC
15	TRBV5-1	NA	NA	TRBJ1-5	CASSLGVGGHQPQHF	TGCGCCAGCAGCCTGGGGGTTGGTGGCCATCAGCCCCAGCATTTT
16	TRBV6-6	NA	TRBD1	TRBJ2-5	CASSYPQSDRAETQYF	TGTGCCAGCAGTTACCCTCAGTCCGACAGGGCAGAGACCCAGTACTTC
15	TRBV5-1	NA	TRBD2	TRBJ2-1	CASSLFTSGYNEQFF	TGCGCCAGCAGCTTGTTCACTAGCGGTTACAATGAGCAGTTCTTC
12	TRBV28	NA	TRBD1	TRBJ1-1	CASWTGLGRAFF	TGTGCCAGCTGGACAGGGCTTGGGAGAGCTTTCTTT
13	TRBV27	once	NA	TRBJ1-1	CASSLQTNTEAFF	TGTGCCAGCAGTTTACAGACGAACACTGAAGCTTTCTTT
16	TRBV7-9	NA	NA	TRBJ1-3	CASSLGPRSSGNTIYF	TGTGCCAGCAGCTTAGGTCCGCGTAGCTCTGGAAACACCATATATTTT
17	TRBV28	NA	TRBD1	TRBJ2-6	CASTPGQGNSGANVLTF	TGTGCCAGTACTCCGGGACAGGGGAACTCTGGGGCCAACGTCCTGACTTTC
15	TRBV2	NA	NA	TRBJ1-5	CASSEQGPGGQPQHF	TGTGCCAGCAGTGAACAAGGCCCCGGGGGGCAGCCCCAGCATTTT
14	TRBV2	NA	NA	TRBJ1-1	CASSVTRMNTEAFF	TGTGCCAGCAGTGTTACCCGCATGAACACTGAAGCTTTCTTT
17	TRBV4-2	NA	TRBD2	TRBJ2-1	CASSQTLTSGRGNEQFF	TGTGCCAGCAGCCAAACCCTGACTAGCGGGAGGGGCAATGAGCAGTTCTTC
15	TRBV11-2	few	TRBD2	TRBJ2-3	CASSPYSGSQYTQYF	TGTGCCAGCAGCCCATATAGCGGGAGTCAATATACGCAGTATTTT
13	TRBV6-6	NA	NA	TRBJ1-2	CASRKEAAGGYTF	TGTGCCAGCAGGAAGGAGGCGGCGGGCGGCTACACCTTC
16	TRBV4-1	NA	NA	TRBJ2-7	CASSQDTSIRTYEQYF	TGCGCCAGCAGCCAAGATACCAGTATAAGGACCTACGAGCAGTACTTC
16	TRBV2	NA	TRBD2	TRBJ2-2	CASRETSGSNTGELFF	TGTGCCAGCAGAGAGACTAGCGGGTCGAACACCGGGGAGCTGTTTTTT
14	TRBV28	NA	NA	TRBJ1-5	CASSSIPTNQPQHF	TGTGCCAGCAGTTCCATTCCCACCAATCAGCCCCAGCATTTT
14	TRBV28	NA	NA	TRBJ2-1	CASSAHYPGNEQFF	TGTGCCAGCAGTGCCCACTACCCGGGGAATGAGCAGTTCTTC
13	TRBV27	NA	NA	TRBJ1-2	CASSPDRLYGYTF	TGTGCCAGCAGTCCCGACAGGCTCTATGGCTACACCTTC
14	TRBV7-2	few	TRBD2	TRBJ2-7	CASSSSGRLDEQYF	TGTGCCAGCAGCTCTAGCGGGAGGTTGGACGAGCAGTACTTC
16	TRBV13	NA	NA	TRBJ2-2	CASSLGTSRATGELFF	TGTGCCAGCAGCTTAGGGACCTCCCGGGCCACCGGGGAGCTGTTTTTT
15	TRBV4-1	NA	TRBD1	TRBJ2-1	CASSQVGTGDNEQFF	TGCGCCAGCAGCCAAGTAGGGACAGGTGACAATGAGCAGTTCTTC
15	TRBV5-1	NA	NA	TRBJ1-1	CASSFGWSGGTEAFF	TGCGCCAGCAGCTTTGGGTGGTCGGGGGGCACTGAAGCTTTCTTT
14	TRBV28	NA	NA	TRBJ1-1	CAAKTPWVNTEAFF	TGTGCCGCAAAGACACCATGGGTGAACACTGAAGCTTTCTTT
16	TRBV18	once	TRBD2	TRBJ2-2	CASHVAGGGNTGELFF	TGTGCCAGTCATGTCGCGGGAGGCGGGAACACCGGGGAGCTGTTTTTT
13	TRBV6-6	NA	NA	TRBJ1-1	CASSYEGGTEAFF	TGTGCCAGCAGTTACGAGGGGGGCACTGAAGCTTTCTTT
11	TRBV11-2	few	NA	TRBJ1-2	CASSPRWGYTF	TGTGCCAGCAGCCCTAGGTGGGGCTACACCTTC
12	TRBV19	NA	NA	TRBJ1-2	CASSLQGYGYTF	TGTGCCAGTAGCCTACAGGGCTACGGCTACACCTTC